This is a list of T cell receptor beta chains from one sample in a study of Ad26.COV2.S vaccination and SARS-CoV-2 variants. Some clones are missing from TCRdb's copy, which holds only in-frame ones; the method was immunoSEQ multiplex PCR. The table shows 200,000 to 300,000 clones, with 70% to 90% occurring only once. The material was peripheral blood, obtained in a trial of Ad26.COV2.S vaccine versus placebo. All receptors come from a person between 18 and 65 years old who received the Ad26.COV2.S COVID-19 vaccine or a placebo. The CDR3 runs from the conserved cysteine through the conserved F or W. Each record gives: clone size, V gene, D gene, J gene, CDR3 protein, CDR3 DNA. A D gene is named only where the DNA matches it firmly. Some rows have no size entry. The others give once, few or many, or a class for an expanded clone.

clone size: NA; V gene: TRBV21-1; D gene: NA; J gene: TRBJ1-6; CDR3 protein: CASSKLETDNSPLHF; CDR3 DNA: TGTGCCAGCAGCAAGTTGGAGACAGATAATTCACCCCTCCACTTT
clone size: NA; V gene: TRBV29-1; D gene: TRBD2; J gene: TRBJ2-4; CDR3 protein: CSPRIGAGDRDIQYF; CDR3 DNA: TGCAGCCCAAGAATCGGGGCGGGAGATCGGGACATTCAGTACTTC
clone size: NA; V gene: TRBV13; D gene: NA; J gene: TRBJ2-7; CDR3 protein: CASSLYSAYEQYF; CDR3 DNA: TGTGCCAGCAGCTTATATAGCGCCTACGAGCAGTACTTC
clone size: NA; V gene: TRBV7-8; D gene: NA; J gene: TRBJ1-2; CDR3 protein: CASSLGNGYTF; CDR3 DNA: TGTGCCAGCAGCTTGGGAAATGGCTACACCTTC
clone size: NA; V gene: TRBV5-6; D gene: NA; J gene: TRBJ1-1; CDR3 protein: CASSLTGSYSTEAFF; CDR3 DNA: TGTGCCAGCAGCTTGACAGGGAGTTATAGCACTGAAGCTTTCTTT
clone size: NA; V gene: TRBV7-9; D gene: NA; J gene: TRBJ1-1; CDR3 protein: CASSLPGRGQLGTEAFF; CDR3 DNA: TGTGCCAGCAGCCTCCCCGGACGGGGGCAGTTGGGCACTGAAGCTTTCTTT
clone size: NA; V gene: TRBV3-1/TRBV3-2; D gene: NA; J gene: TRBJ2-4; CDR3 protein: CASGVGKNIQYF; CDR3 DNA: TGTGCCAGCGGGGTGGGCAAAAACATTCAGTACTTC
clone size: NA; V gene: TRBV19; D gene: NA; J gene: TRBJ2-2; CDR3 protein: CASSIFDAATGELFF; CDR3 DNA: TGTGCCAGTAGTATATTCGACGCGGCGACCGGGGAGCTGTTTTTT
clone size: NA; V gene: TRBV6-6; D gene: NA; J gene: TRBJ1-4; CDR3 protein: CASRIGGSPEKLFF; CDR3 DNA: TGTGCCAGCAGAATCGGGGGGTCCCCTGAAAAACTGTTTTTT
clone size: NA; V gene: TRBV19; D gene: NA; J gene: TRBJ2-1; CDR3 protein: CASSIEQAHNEQFF; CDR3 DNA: TGTGCCAGTAGTATAGAACAGGCCCACAATGAGCAGTTCTTC
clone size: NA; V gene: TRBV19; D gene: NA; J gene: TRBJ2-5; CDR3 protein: CASSIEGRNPRHQETQYF; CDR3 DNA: TGTGCCAGTAGTATAGAGGGGAGGAACCCTCGTCACCAAGAGACCCAGTACTTC
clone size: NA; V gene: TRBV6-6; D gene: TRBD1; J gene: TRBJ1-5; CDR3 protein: CASTPEGASQPQHF; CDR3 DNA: TGTGCCAGCACCCCGGAGGGGGCCAGTCAGCCCCAGCATTTT
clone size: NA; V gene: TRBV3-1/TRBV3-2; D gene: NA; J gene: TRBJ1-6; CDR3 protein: CASSLPGAGSPLHF; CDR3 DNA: TGTGCCAGCAGCCTCCCAGGGGCGGGCTCACCCCTCCACTTT
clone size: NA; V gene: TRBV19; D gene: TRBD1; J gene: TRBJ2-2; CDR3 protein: CASIFRDREDGELFF; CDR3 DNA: TGTGCCAGTATCTTCCGGGACAGGGAAGACGGGGAGCTGTTTTTT
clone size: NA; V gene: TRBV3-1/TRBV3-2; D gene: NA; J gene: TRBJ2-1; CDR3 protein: CASSYGTTKREQFF; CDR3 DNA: TGTGCCAGCAGCTACGGGACCACAAAACGTGAGCAGTTCTTC
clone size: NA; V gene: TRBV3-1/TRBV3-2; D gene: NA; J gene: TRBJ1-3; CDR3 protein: CASSQSGRNTIYF; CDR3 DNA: TGTGCCAGCAGCCAGAGCGGTAGAAACACCATATATTTT
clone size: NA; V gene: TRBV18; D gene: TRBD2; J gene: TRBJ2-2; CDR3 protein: CASSRRGGAPNTGELFF; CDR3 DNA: TGTGCCAGCTCACGCCGCGGGGGGGCCCCGAACACCGGGGAGCTGTTTTTT
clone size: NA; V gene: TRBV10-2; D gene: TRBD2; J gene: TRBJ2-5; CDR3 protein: CARRRSGGAGETQYF; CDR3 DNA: TGCGCCCGCAGGCGGAGCGGGGGGGCCGGGGAGACCCAGTACTTC
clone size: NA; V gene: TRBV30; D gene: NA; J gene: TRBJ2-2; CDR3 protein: CAWSVGAPTGELFF; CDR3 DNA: TGTGCCTGGAGTGTGGGGGCGCCGACCGGGGAGCTGTTTTTT
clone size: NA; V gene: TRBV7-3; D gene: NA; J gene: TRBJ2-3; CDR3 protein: CASSLKRRDTQYF; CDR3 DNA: TGTGCCAGCAGCCTGAAACGGAGAGATACGCAGTATTTT
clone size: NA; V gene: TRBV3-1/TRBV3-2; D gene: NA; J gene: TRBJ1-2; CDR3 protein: CASSPVVGGRGYTF; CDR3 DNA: TGTGCCAGCAGCCCGGTCGTGGGGGGTCGTGGCTACACCTTC
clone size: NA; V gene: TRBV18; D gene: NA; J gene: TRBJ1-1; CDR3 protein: CASSPRQQGFFTEAFF; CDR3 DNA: TGTGCCAGCTCACCACGGCAACAGGGCTTTTTCACTGAAGCTTTCTTT
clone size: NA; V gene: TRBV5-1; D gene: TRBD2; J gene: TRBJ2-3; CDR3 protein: CASSYSGSWTDTQYF; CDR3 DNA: TGCGCCAGCAGCTACAGCGGGAGTTGGACAGATACGCAGTATTTT
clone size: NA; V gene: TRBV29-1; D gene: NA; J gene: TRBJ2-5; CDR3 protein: CSFRTAISQETQYF; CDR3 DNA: TGCAGCTTTAGGACAGCGATTTCCCAAGAGACCCAGTACTTC
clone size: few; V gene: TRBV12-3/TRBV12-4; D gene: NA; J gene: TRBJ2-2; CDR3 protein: CASSPSVAGELFF; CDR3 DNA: TGTGCCAGCAGCCCATCAGTTGCCGGGGAGCTGTTTTTT
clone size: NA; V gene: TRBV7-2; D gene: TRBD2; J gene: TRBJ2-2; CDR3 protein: CASRGGGLAVSGELFF; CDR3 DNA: TGTGCCAGCAGGGGGGGAGGACTAGCGGTATCCGGGGAGCTGTTTTTT
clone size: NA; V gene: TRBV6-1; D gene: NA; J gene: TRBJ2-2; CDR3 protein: CASSEWEVGELFF; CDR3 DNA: TGTGCCAGCAGTGAATGGGAGGTCGGGGAGCTGTTTTTT
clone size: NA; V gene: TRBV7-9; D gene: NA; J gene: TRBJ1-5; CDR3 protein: CASSPGRTSNQPQHF; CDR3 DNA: TGTGCCAGCAGCCCGGGACGAACTAGCAATCAGCCCCAGCATTTT
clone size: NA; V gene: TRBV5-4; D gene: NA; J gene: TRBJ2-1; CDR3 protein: CASTSPLGGNEQFF; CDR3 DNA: TGTGCCAGCACCTCCCCGTTGGGGGGCAATGAGCAGTTCTTC
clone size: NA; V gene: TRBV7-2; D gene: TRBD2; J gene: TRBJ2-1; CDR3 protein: CASVGGAGVGNEQFF; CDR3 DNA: TGTGCCAGCGTCGGGGGAGCGGGAGTAGGCAATGAGCAGTTCTTC
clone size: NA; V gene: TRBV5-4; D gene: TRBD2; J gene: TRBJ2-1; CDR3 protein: CASSYLAEGYNEQFF; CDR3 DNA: TGTGCCAGCAGTTACCTAGCGGAGGGCTACAATGAGCAGTTCTTC
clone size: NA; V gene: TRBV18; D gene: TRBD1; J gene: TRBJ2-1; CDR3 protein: CASSFQGTGTANEQFF; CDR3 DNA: TGTGCCAGCTCATTTCAGGGGACCGGGACAGCTAATGAGCAGTTCTTC
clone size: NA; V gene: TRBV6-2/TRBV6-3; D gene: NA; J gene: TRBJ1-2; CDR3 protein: CASSLRGRGNYGYTF; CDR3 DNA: TGTGCCAGCAGCCTGCGCGGTAGGGGTAACTATGGCTACACCTTC
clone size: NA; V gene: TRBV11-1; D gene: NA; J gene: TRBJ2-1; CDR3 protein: CASSLTGFWIYNEQFF; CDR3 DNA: TGTGCCAGCAGCTTAACGGGTTTTTGGATCTACAATGAGCAGTTCTTC
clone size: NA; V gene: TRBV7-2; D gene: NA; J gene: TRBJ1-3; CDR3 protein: CASSLASEGAGNTIYF; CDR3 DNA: TGTGCCAGCAGCTTAGCCTCGGAGGGTGCTGGAAACACCATATATTTT
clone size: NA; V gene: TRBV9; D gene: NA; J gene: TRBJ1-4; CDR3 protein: CASSVRENEKLFF; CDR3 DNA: TGTGCCAGCAGCGTTCGGGAGAATGAAAAACTGTTTTTT
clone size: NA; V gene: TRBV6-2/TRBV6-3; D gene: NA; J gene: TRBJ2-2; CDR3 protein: CASSPPRGPRNGELFF; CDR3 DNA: TGTGCCAGCAGTCCCCCCCGGGGGCCTCGAAACGGGGAGCTGTTTTTT
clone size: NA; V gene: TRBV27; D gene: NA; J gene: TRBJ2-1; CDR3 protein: CASSFRSGAALEIF; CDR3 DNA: TGTGCCAGCAGTTTCCGGTCAGGGGCTGCTTTGGAAATCTTC
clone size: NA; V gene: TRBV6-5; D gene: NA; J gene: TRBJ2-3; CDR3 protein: CASSYGDNTDTQYF; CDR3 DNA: TGTGCCAGCAGTTACGGGGACAACACAGATACGCAGTATTTT
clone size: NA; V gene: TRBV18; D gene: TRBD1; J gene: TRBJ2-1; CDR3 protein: CASSPRQGSHEQFF; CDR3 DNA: TGTGCCAGCTCACCACGACAGGGTTCCCATGAGCAGTTCTTC
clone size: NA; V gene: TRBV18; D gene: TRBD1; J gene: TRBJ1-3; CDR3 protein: CASSPGQEGNTIYF; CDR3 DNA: TGTGCCAGCTCACCCGGACAGGAAGGAAACACCATATATTTT
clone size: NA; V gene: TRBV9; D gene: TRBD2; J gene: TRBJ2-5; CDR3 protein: CASSGGRLAGEETQYF; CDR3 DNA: TGTGCCAGCAGCGGAGGGAGACTAGCGGGAGAAGAGACCCAGTACTTC
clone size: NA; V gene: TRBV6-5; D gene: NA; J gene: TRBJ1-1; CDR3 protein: CASSHPHSTEAFF; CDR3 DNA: TGTGCCAGCAGTCACCCCCACAGCACTGAAGCTTTCTTT
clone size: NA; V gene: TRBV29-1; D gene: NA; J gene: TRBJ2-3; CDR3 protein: CSVATDTQYF; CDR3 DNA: TGCAGCGTTGCCACAGATACGCAGTATTTT
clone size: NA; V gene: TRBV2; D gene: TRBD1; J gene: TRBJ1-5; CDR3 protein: CASRETGRNGNQPQHF; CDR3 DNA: TGTGCCAGCAGAGAGACAGGGAGGAATGGCAATCAGCCCCAGCATTTT
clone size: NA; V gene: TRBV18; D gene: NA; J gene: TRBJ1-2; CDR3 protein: CASSPRPDIHYGYTF; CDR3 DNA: TGTGCCAGCTCACCAAGGCCTGACATACACTATGGCTACACCTTC
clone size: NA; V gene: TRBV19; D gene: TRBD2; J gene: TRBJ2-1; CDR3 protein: CASSDEGLAGLNEQFF; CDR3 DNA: TGTGCCAGTAGTGACGAGGGACTAGCGGGTCTCAATGAGCAGTTCTTC
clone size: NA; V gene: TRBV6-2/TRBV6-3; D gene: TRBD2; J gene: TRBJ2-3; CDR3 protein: CASSLGLATDTQYF; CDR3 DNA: TGTGCCAGCAGCCTGGGACTAGCTACAGATACGCAGTATTTT
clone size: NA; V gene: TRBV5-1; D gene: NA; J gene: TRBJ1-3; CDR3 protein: CASSVPIQGANTIYF; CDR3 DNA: TGCGCCAGCAGCGTGCCCATCCAAGGGGCGAACACCATATATTTT
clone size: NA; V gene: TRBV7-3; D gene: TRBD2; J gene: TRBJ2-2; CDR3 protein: CASSRTSGRTGELFF; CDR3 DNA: TGTGCCAGCAGCCGGACTAGCGGGAGGACCGGGGAGCTGTTTTTT
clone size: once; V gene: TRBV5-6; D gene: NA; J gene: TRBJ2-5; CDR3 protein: CASSFGTAAYF; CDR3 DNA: TGTGCCAGCAGCTTCGGGACGGCAGCTTACTTC
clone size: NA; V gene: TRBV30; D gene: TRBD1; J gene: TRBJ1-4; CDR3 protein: CAWAQGAYEKLFF; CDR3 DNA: TGTGCCTGGGCTCAGGGGGCGTATGAAAAACTGTTTTTT
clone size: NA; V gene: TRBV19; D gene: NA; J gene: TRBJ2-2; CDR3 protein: CASSASQVGTGELFF; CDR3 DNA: TGTGCCAGTAGTGCCTCACAAGTGGGCACCGGGGAGCTGTTTTTT
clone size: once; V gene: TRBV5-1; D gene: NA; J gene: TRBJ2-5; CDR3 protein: CASSFIEDRETQYF; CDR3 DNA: TGCGCCAGCAGCTTTATCGAAGATCGGGAGACCCAGTACTTC